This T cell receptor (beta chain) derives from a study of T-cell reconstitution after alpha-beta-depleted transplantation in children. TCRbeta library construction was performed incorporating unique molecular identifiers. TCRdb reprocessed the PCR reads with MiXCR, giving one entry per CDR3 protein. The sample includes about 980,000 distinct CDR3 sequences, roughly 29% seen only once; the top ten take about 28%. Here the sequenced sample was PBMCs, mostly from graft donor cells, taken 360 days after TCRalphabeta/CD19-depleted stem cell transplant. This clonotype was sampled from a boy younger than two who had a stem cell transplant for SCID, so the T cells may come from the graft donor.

Here the CDR3 reads CAISDRGGADTQYF. The CDR3 DNA is TGTGCCATCAGTGACAGGGGAGGCGCAGATACGCAGTATTTT. The gene calls are TRBV10-3 and TRBJ2-3; perhaps D is TRBD1 or TRBD2 (6 bases each). This CDR3 is built from 14 residues. Per germline, CDR1 ENHRY and CDR2 SYGVKD. The V end lost 3 bases, the J end lost 4 bases, and 11 bases lay between the germline ends.